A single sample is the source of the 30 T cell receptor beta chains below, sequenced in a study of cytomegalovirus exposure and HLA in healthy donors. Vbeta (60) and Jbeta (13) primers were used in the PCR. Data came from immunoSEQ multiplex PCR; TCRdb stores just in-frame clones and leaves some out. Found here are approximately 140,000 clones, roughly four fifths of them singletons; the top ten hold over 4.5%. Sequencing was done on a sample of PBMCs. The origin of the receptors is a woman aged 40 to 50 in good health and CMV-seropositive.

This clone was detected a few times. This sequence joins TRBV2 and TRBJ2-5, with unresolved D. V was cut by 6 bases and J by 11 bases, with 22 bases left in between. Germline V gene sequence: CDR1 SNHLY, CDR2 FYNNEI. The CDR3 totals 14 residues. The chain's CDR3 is CASRLQGPSEEQYF. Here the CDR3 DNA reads TGTGCCAGCAGACTACAAGGCCCCTCAGAGGAGCAGTACTTC.

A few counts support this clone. The CDR3 DNA reads as TGTGCCAGTAGTAGTGACCCCTCGTCCAGCGGGAGGCCCTACGAGCAGTACTTC. Protein sequence: CASSSDPSSSGRPYEQYF. The chain combines TRBV19 with TRBJ2-7; 9 positions agree with TRBD2. Per the germline V gene, CDR1 is LNHDA and CDR2 is SQIVND (reference sequence). This CDR3 is built from 18 residues. Trimming took 4 bases from V and 2 from J; bases not matched to a gene: 15.

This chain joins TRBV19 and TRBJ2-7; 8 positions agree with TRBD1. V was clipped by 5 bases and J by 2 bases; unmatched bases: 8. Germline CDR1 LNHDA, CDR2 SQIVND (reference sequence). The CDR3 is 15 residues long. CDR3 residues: CASSPGQGGTYEQYF. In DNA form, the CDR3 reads TGTGCCAGTAGTCCCGGACAGGGTGGAACCTACGAGCAGTACTTC.

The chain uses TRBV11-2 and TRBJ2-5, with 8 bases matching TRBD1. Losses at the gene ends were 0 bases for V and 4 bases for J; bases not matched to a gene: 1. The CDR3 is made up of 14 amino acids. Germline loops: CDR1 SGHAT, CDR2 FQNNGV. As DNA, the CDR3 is TGTGCCAGCAGCTTAGACAGGGGGCGAGAGACCCAGTACTTC. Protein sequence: CASSLDRGRETQYF.

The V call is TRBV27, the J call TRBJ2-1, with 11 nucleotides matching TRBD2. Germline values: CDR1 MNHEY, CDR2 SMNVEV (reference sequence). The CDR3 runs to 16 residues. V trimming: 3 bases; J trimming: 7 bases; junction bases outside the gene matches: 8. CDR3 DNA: TGTGCCAGCAGTTTCCTAGCGGGGGGCCTAGGAAATGAGCAGTTCTTC. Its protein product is CASSFLAGGLGNEQFF.

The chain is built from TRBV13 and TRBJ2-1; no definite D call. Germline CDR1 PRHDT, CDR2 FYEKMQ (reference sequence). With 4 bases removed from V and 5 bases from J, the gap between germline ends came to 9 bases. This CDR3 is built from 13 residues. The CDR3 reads CASSSLVHNEQFF. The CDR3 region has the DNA TGTGCCAGCAGCTCCCTCGTTCACAATGAGCAGTTCTTC.

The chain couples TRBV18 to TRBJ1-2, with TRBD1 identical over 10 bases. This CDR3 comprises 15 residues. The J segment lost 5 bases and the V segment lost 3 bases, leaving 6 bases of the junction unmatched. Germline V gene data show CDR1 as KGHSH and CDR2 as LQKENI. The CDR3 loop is CASSPGGTGVYGYTF. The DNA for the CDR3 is TGTGCCAGCTCACCGGGCGGGACAGGGGTTTATGGCTACACCTTC.

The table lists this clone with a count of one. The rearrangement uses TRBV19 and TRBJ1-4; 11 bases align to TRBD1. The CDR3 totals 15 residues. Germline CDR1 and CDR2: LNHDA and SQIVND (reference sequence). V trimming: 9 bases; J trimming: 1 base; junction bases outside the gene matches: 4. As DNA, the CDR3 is TGTGCCAGCGGGGACAGGGGGGTAACTAATGAAAAACTGTTTTTT. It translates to CASGDRGVTNEKLFF.

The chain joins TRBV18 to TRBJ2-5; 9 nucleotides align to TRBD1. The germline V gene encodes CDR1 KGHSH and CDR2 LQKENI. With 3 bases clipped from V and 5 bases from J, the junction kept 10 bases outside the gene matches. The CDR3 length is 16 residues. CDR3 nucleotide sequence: TGTGCCAGCTCACCTCGCCCACCGGGACAGGGTGAGACCCAGTACTTC. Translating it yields CASSPRPPGQGETQYF.

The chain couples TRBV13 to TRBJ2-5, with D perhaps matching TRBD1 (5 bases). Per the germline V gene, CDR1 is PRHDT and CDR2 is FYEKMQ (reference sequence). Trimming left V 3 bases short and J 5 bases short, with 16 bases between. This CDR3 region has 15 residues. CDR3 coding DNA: TGTGCCAGCAGCTTGCGGACACAACGCCCGGAGACCCAGTACTTC. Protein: CASSLRTQRPETQYF.

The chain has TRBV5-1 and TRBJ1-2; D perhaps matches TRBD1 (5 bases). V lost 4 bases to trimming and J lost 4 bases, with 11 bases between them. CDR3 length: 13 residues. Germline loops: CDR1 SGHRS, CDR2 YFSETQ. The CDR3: CASSATDAYGYTF. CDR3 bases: TGCGCCAGCAGCGCGACAGACGCCTATGGCTACACCTTC.

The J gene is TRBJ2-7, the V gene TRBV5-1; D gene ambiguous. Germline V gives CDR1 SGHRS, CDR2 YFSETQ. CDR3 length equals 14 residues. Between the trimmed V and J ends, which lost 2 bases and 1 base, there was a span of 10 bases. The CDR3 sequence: CASSFSGDSYEQYF. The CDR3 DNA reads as TGCGCCAGCAGCTTCTCAGGCGATTCCTACGAGCAGTACTTC.

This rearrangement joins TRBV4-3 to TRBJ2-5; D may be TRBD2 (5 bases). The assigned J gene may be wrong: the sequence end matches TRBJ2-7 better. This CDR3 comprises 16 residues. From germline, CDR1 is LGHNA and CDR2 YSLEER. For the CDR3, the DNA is TGCGCCAGCAGCCAAGATCGCCGTGGACTGAACTACGAGCAGTACTTC. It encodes CASSQDRRGLNYEQYF.

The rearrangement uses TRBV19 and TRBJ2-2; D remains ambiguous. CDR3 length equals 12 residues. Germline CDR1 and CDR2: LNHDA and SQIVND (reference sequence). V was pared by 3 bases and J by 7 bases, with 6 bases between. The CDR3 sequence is CASSISVGELFF. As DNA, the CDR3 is TGTGCCAGTAGTATCTCGGTCGGGGAGCTGTTTTTT.

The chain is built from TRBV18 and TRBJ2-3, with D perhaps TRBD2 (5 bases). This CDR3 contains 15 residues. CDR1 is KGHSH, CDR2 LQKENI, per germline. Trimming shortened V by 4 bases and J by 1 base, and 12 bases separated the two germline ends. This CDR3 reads CASSLGAGRTDTQYF. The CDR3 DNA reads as TGTGCCAGCTCACTCGGCGCGGGCCGCACAGATACGCAGTATTTT.

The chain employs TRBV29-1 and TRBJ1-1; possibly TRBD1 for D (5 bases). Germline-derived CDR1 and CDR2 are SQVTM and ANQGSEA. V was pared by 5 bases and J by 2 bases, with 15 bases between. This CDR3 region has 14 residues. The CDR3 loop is CSVRSGHQNTEAFF. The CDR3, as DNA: TGCAGCGTTCGTTCAGGACACCAAAACACTGAAGCTTTCTTT.

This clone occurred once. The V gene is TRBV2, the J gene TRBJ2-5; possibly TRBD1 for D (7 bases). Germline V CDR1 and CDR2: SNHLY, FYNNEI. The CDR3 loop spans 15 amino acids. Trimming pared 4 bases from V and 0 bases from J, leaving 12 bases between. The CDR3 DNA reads TGTGCCAGCAGTGTGGGCAGGGGGGACCAAGAGACCCAGTACTTC. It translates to CASSVGRGDQETQYF. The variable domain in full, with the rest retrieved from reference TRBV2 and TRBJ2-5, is EPEVTQTPSHQVTQMGQEVILRCVPISNHLYFYWYRQILGQKVEFLVSFYNNEISEKSEIFDDQFSVERPDGSNFTLKIRSTKLEDSAMYFCASSVGRGDQETQYFGPGTRLLVL.

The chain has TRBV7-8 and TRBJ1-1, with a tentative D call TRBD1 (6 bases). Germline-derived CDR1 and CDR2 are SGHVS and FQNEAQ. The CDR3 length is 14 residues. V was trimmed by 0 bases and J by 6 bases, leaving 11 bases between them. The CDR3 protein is CASSLALGAPEAFF. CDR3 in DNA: TGTGCCAGCAGCTTAGCGTTGGGGGCCCCTGAAGCTTTCTTT.

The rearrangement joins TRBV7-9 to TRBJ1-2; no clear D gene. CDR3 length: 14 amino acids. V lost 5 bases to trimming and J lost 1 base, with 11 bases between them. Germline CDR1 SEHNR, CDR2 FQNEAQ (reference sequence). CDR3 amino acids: CASSPKEVNYGYTF. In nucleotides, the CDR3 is TGTGCCAGCAGCCCTAAGGAGGTTAACTATGGCTACACCTTC.

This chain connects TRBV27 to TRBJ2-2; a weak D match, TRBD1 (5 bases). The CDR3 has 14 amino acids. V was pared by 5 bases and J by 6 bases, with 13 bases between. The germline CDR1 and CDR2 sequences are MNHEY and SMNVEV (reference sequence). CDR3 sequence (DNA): TGTGCCAGCAGTCAACCAGGGTTCCCCGGGGAGCTGTTTTTT. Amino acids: CASSQPGFPGELFF.

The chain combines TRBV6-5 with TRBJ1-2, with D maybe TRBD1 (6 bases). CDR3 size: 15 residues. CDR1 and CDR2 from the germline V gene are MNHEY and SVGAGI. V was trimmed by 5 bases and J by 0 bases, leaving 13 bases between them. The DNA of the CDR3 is TGTGCCAGCAGTAGATACAGGGCAACTAACTATGGCTACACCTTC. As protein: CASSRYRATNYGYTF.

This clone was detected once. The CDR3 protein is CASSQSFDRGEQYF. The CDR3 DNA sequence: TGTGCCAGCAGTCAGAGTTTCGATCGGGGGGAGCAGTACTTC. This chain joins TRBV27 and TRBJ2-7, with a tentative D call TRBD2 (6 bases). V was cut by 5 bases and J by 7 bases, with 18 bases left in between. Germline assignment: CDR1 MNHEY and CDR2 SMNVEV (reference sequence). CDR3 length equals 14 residues.

This CDR3 reads CASSEGGGDYGYTF. CDR3 bases: TGTGCCAGCAGTGAAGGGGGGGGCGACTATGGCTACACCTTC. V usage is TRBV2 and J usage is TRBJ1-2; the D gene is possibly TRBD1 (6 bases). Trimming took off 1 base at V and 3 bases at J, with 9 bases between the two ends. The CDR3 consists of 14 residues. Germline CDR1 reads SNHLY; CDR2 reads FYNNEI.

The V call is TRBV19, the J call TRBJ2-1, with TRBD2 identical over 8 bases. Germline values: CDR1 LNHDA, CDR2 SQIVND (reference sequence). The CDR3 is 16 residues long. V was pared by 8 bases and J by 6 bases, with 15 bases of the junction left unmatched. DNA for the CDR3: TGTGCCAGTGGGTTCTTATCAGCGGGAGAGGGCAATGAGCAGTTCTTC. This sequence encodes CASGFLSAGEGNEQFF.

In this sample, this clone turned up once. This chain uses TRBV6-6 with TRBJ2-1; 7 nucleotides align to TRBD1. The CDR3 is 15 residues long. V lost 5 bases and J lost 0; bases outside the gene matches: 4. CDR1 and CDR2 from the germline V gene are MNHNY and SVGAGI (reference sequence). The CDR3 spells CASSTDRSSYNEQFF. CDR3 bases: TGTGCCAGCAGTACGGACAGGAGCTCCTACAATGAGCAGTTCTTC.

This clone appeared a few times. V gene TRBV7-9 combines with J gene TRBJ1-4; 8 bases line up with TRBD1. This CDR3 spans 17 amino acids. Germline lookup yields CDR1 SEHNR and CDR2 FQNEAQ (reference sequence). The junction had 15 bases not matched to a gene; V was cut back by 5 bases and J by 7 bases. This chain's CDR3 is CASSRARQGADSEKLFF. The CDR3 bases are TGTGCCAGCAGCAGAGCACGCCAGGGGGCAGATAGTGAAAAACTGTTTTTT.

The CDR3 bases are TGTGCCATCGGCGATACGCAGTATTTT. Translation gives CAIGDTQYF. V usage is TRBV10-3 and J usage is TRBJ2-3; D is uncertain. This CDR3 has 9 amino acids. Trimming cost V 8 bases and J 6 bases, with 3 bases left between them. Looked up from germline, CDR1 is ENHRY and CDR2 is SYGVKD.

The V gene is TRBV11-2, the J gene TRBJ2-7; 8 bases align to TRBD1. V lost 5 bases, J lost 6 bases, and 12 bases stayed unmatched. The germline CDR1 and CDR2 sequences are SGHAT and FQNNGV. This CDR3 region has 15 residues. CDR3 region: CASSERQGTMREQYF. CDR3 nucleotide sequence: TGTGCCAGCAGCGAGCGACAGGGGACGATGCGCGAGCAGTACTTC.

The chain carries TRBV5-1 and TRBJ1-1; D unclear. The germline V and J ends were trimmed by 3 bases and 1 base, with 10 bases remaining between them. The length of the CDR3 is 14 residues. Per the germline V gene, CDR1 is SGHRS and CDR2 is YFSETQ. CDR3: CASSSSAGNTEAFF. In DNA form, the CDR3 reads TGCGCCAGCAGCTCTTCTGCAGGGAACACTGAAGCTTTCTTT.

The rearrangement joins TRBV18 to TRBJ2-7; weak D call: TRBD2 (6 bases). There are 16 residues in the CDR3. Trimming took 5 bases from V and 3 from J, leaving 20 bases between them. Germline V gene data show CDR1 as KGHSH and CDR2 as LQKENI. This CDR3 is CASSSTDLRGLYEQYF. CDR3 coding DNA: TGTGCCAGCTCATCGACGGACTTGAGGGGACTCTACGAGCAGTACTTC.